This TCR beta chain originates from a study of response to subunit inactivated influenza vaccine. Study-wide findings and caveats: Authors suggested seasonal influenza vaccinations each recruit few new T cells.

TCRdb ran MiXCR on the RT-PCR reads and lists one entry per CDR3 protein. The sample lists about 800,000 distinct CDR3 sequences; around 21% were seen once. From germline, CDR1 is LGHDT and CDR2 YNNKEL (reference sequence). CDR3 length equals 11 residues. The ends were cut back, 4 bases at V and 7 bases at J, with 8 bases in the middle. Comments on this clonotype: What it binds is not known.

The chain couples TRBV3-1 to TRBJ2-7; D is uncertain. The TCR was taken from a man aged 45-65 years who received an inactivated influenza vaccine. Sequences were derived from PBMCs from blood, sampled roughly 5 days after vaccination. CDR3 DNA: TGTGCCAGCAGCCGGGCTAGGGAGCAGTACTTC. Encoded protein: CASSRAREQYF.